These T cell receptor beta chains were read from a single sample in a study of Ad26.COV2.S vaccination and SARS-CoV-2 variants. Profiling relied on immunoSEQ multiplex PCR, and the TCRdb table lists in-frame clones only, not all of them. The sample has roughly 320,000 clones, around 85% seen once; the top ten hold approximately 2.1%. The input for sequencing was peripheral blood, taken in a trial of Ad26.COV2.S vaccine versus placebo. These receptor sequences come from a person aged 18-60 years who received the Ad26.COV2.S COVID-19 vaccine or a placebo. CDR3s include the opening cysteine and the closing phenylalanine or tryptophan. D genes are given only for firm matches. Some rows have no size entry. The others give once, few or many, or a class for an expanded clone.

j_call d_call v_call clone_size cdr3_nt cdr3_aa
TRBJ2-3 NA TRBV18 NA TGTGCCAGCTCACCCCGTCTCTCCATAGGGGGGTCATTCCATACGCAGTATTTT CASSPRLSIGGSFHTQYF
TRBJ2-5 NA TRBV6-1 NA TGTGCCAGCAGTGATTGGTTGGAGACCCAGTACTTC CASSDWLETQYF
TRBJ1-4 TRBD1 TRBV7-9 NA TGTGCCAGCAGCTTTCGGACAGGGAACGAAAAACTGTTTTTT CASSFRTGNEKLFF
TRBJ1-1 TRBD1 TRBV10-2 NA TGCGCCAGCAGTGCCCCCGGGACAGTGAACACTGAAGCTTTCTTT CASSAPGTVNTEAFF
TRBJ1-1 TRBD1 TRBV3-1/TRBV3-2 once TGTGCCAGCAGCCAAGGGGGAGGGGGCTTGTTCAGCACTGAAGCTTTCTTT CASSQGGGGLFSTEAFF
TRBJ2-7 NA TRBV18 NA TGTGCCAGCTCACCAAGGAGCCCGGGACAACAATCCTACGAGCAGTACTTC CASSPRSPGQQSYEQYF
TRBJ2-1 TRBD2 TRBV18 NA TGTGCCAGCTCACTAGCGGGGGCCGGGGAGCAGTTCTTC CASSLAGAGEQFF
TRBJ1-2 TRBD1 TRBV28 NA TGTGCCAGCGGCCAGACAGGGTCTCGTTCTAACTATGGCTACACCTTC CASGQTGSRSNYGYTF
TRBJ2-2 TRBD2 TRBV19 NA TGTGCCAGTAGTATAGGTCAAGCGGGGGCGAACACCGGGGAGCTGTTTTTT CASSIGQAGANTGELFF
TRBJ2-1 TRBD1 TRBV28 once TGTGCCAGCACGAAGACAGGGAACGGGTACAATGAGCAGTTCTTC CASTKTGNGYNEQFF
TRBJ2-4 NA TRBV28 NA TGTGCCAGCACCGCCGTCAAAAACATTCAGTACTTC CASTAVKNIQYF
TRBJ2-5 TRBD2 TRBV9 NA TGTGCCAGCAGCGTAGGTGCTCTAGCGGGCCAAGAGACCCAGTACTTC CASSVGALAGQETQYF
TRBJ1-5 NA TRBV6-2/TRBV6-3 NA TGTGCCAGCAGTTATCCCGACAGTACGCGACAGCCCCAGCATTTT CASSYPDSTRQPQHF
TRBJ2-5 TRBD1 TRBV30 NA TGTGCCTGGAGGGACAGGTTGTACCAAGAGACCCAGTACTTC CAWRDRLYQETQYF
TRBJ2-1 NA TRBV7-8 once TGTGCCAGCAGCCCCGCCGGCAGTTTAAACCCCAATGAGCAGTTCTTC CASSPAGSLNPNEQFF
TRBJ1-6 NA TRBV6-6 NA TGTGCCAGCAGTTACTTCGGGGGGGATTCACCCCTCCACTTT CASSYFGGDSPLHF
TRBJ2-1 NA TRBV5-1 NA TGCGCCAGCAGCTTGGCGGGGGAAACTGATGAGCAGTTCTTC CASSLAGETDEQFF
TRBJ1-5 TRBD1 TRBV30 few TGTGCCTGGAGGTACGACAGGGAGAGGAATCAGCCCCAGCATTTT CAWRYDRERNQPQHF
TRBJ2-7 TRBD1 TRBV5-1 NA TGCGCCAGCAGCTCCGGGACAGGGGACAACGAGCAGTACTTC CASSSGTGDNEQYF
TRBJ2-1 TRBD2 TRBV2 NA TGTGCCAGCAGTGAAGCTGGTCGGGGGGGCGGTGAGCAGTTCTTC CASSEAGRGGGEQFF
TRBJ2-5 NA TRBV7-2 NA TGTGCCAGCAGCTTAGCGCGAGAGACCCAGTACTTC CASSLARETQYF
TRBJ1-4 NA TRBV5-1 NA TGCGCCAGCAGATCCCAACCGACAGTACAAGAAAAACTGTTTTTT CASRSQPTVQEKLFF
TRBJ1-2 NA TRBV5-1 NA TGCGCCAGCAGCTTGGATTACAGGAACTATGGCTACACCTTC CASSLDYRNYGYTF
TRBJ1-2 TRBD1 TRBV3-1/TRBV3-2 NA TGTGCCAGCAGCGCCAGGGGGGGCTATGGCTACACCTTC CASSARGGYGYTF
TRBJ1-2 NA TRBV4-1 NA TGCGCCAGCAGCCGGTTTCCGGGGGGCAGCGGCTACACCTTC CASSRFPGGSGYTF
TRBJ1-1 NA TRBV27 few TGTGCCAGCAGTTTATCAAGGTCTGGATATATCGGACCCGGGGAGACTGAAGCTTTCTTT CASSLSRSGYIGPGETEAFF
TRBJ2-5 NA TRBV5-5 NA TGTGCCAGCATCCCAACAGGGATTCAAGAGACCCAGTACTTC CASIPTGIQETQYF
TRBJ2-3 TRBD2 TRBV7-2 NA TGTGCCAGCAGCTTAGCGGGGGGGATTAGCACAGATACGCAGTATTTT CASSLAGGISTDTQYF
TRBJ2-7 NA TRBV5-1 NA TGCGCCAGCAGCTTGGTTGCAGGGAACGACGAGCAGTACTTC CASSLVAGNDEQYF
TRBJ1-2 NA TRBV4-1 NA TGCGCCAGCAGCCGAGCCCAGGATTTTAACTATGGCTACACCTTC CASSRAQDFNYGYTF
TRBJ2-7 NA TRBV27 NA TGTGCCAGCAGTTCAGCCAGGACCTACGAGCAGTACTTC CASSSARTYEQYF
TRBJ1-5 TRBD1 TRBV28 few TGTGCCAGCAGCCTGGGTCTGGGACAGGGACCTCCCCAGCATTTT CASSLGLGQGPPQHF
TRBJ2-3 NA TRBV6-5 once TGTGCCAGCAGTAGGCGGGACACAGATACGCAGTATTTT CASSRRDTDTQYF
TRBJ1-1 NA TRBV5-5 once TGTGCCAGCAAGAAGAATGGGGACACTGAAGCTTTCTTT CASKKNGDTEAFF